Listed below are T cell receptor beta chains from one sample, sequenced in a study of cytomegalovirus exposure and HLA in healthy donors. Libraries were prepared by immunoSEQ multiplex PCR; TCRdb keeps only in-frame clonotypes and omits some of them. The sample has under 150,000 clones; around 82% are singletons. Sequenced material: PBMCs. The receptors were sampled from a male donor in good health and CMV-seropositive. Each CDR3 is given with its conserved first and last residue. The D gene is left open where the match is weak. Clone sizes are given selectively: once, few, many, or a class where the clone is expanded.

abundance	d_gene	j_gene	v_gene	CDR3aa	CDR3nt
few	TRBD1	TRBJ1-5	TRBV10-3	CATSTGDHQPQHF	TGTGCCACCAGTACAGGGGATCATCAGCCCCAGCATTTT
-	TRBD2	TRBJ2-2	TRBV7-2	CASSLVAGNTGELFF	TGTGCCAGCAGCTTAGTAGCGGGGAACACCGGGGAGCTGTTTTTT
-	-	TRBJ2-5	TRBV6-4	CASSAQGGQETQYF	TGTGCCAGCAGTGCGCAGGGAGGCCAAGAGACCCAGTACTTC
-	-	TRBJ2-7	TRBV18	CASSPHSRGTYEQYF	TGTGCCAGCTCACCCCACTCGCGGGGCACCTACGAGCAGTACTTC
-	TRBD2	TRBJ2-3	TRBV11-2	CASSTRTSGSTDTQYF	TGTGCCAGCAGCACCCGGACTAGCGGGAGCACAGATACGCAGTATTTT
-	TRBD2	TRBJ2-2	TRBV9	CASSVGGRAGGELFF	TGTGCCAGCAGCGTAGGAGGGAGGGCCGGCGGGGAGCTGTTTTTT
-	TRBD2	TRBJ2-7	TRBV5-1	CASGLAGAGEQYF	TGCGCCAGCGGACTAGCGGGAGCGGGGGAGCAGTACTTC
few	TRBD1	TRBJ2-5	TRBV29-1	CSVDRGLETQYF	TGCAGCGTAGACAGGGGGCTTGAGACCCAGTACTTC
once	-	TRBJ2-7	TRBV19	CASSIAAGTYEQYF	TGTGCCAGTAGTATAGCCGCAGGGACCTACGAGCAGTACTTC
-	-	TRBJ2-1	TRBV7-6	CASSMAGPNNEQFF	TGTGCCAGCTCTATGGCAGGGCCAAACAATGAGCAGTTCTTC
once	-	TRBJ2-3	TRBV30	CAWSSGANTQYF	TGTGCCTGGAGTTCCGGAGCAAATACGCAGTATTTT
-	-	TRBJ2-1	TRBV6-5	CASTPGRGYNEQFF	TGTGCCAGCACCCCCGGCCGGGGCTACAATGAGCAGTTCTTC
few	TRBD1	TRBJ2-7	TRBV9	CASSVVGDRNYEQYF	TGTGCCAGCAGCGTAGTCGGGGACAGAAACTACGAGCAGTACTTC
-	TRBD1	TRBJ2-2	TRBV6-5	CASSTGQGTGELFF	TGTGCCAGCAGCACGGGACAGGGTACCGGGGAGCTGTTTTTT
few	TRBD1	TRBJ1-4	TRBV6-5	CAISPDRNEKLFF	TGTGCCATCTCACCGGACAGGAATGAAAAACTGTTTTTT
once	-	TRBJ2-1	TRBV5-4	CASSLEAAVHEQFF	TGTGCCAGCAGCTTGGAGGCCGCGGTGCATGAGCAGTTCTTC
-	-	TRBJ2-2	TRBV30	CAWSVTQATGELFF	TGTGCCTGGAGTGTAACACAGGCGACCGGGGAGCTGTTTTTT
-	-	TRBJ1-1	TRBV28	CASSSPGSGTEAFF	TGTGCCAGCAGTTCCCCGGGGTCGGGCACTGAAGCTTTCTTT
-	TRBD2	TRBJ2-3	TRBV25-1	CASSEWEGPDTQYF	TGTGCCAGCAGTGAATGGGAGGGACCAGATACGCAGTATTTT
few	TRBD2	TRBJ2-1	TRBV9	CASSSRLAGTSGTTSYNEQFF	TGTGCCAGCAGCTCCCGCCTCGCCGGGACTAGCGGGACAACCTCCTACAATGAGCAGTTCTTC
-	TRBD1	TRBJ1-1	TRBV5-1	CASSAPLQGEEAFF	TGCGCCAGCAGCGCGCCCCTACAGGGGGAGGAAGCTTTCTTT
once	-	TRBJ2-4	TRBV28	CASGDRRKNIQYF	TGTGCCAGCGGAGACAGGAGAAAAAACATTCAGTACTTC
-	-	TRBJ2-7	TRBV5-4	CASSPSPQGAMPYEQYF	TGTGCCAGCAGCCCCAGTCCACAGGGTGCGATGCCCTACGAGCAGTACTTC
-	TRBD1	TRBJ1-1	TRBV28	CASSPDRGTEAFF	TGTGCCAGCAGCCCGGACAGGGGAACTGAAGCTTTCTTT
few	TRBD2	TRBJ2-1	TRBV9	CASSVGASGGNEQFF	TGTGCCAGCAGCGTAGGGGCTAGCGGGGGAAATGAGCAGTTCTTC
few	TRBD1	TRBJ1-3	TRBV30	CAWSRDRGNVNTGNTIYF	TGTGCCTGGAGCAGGGACAGGGGAAATGTGAATACTGGAAACACCATATATTTT
-	TRBD2	TRBJ2-1	TRBV6-6	CASSYGSGRVNEQFF	TGTGCCAGCAGTTACGGTAGCGGGAGAGTCAATGAGCAGTTCTTC
-	TRBD2	TRBJ2-7	TRBV7-6	CASSLPWTSGSAYEQYF	TGTGCCAGCAGCTTACCGTGGACTAGCGGGAGTGCCTACGAGCAGTACTTC
-	-	TRBJ1-2	TRBV28	CASSLREDGLYGYTF	TGTGCCAGCAGTTTAAGAGAGGACGGACTCTATGGCTACACCTTC